Shown below are 9 T cell receptor beta chains from a single sample sequenced in a study of blood T cell repertoires in COVID-19. TCRdb's copy holds only in-frame clones and misses some; the assay was immunoSEQ multiplex PCR. The sample gives roughly 430,000 clones, 70% to 90% of which show up once; about 2.1% is in the top ten. Material: PBMCs or T cells enriched from blood (not recorded which). These receptors all stem from a woman aged 35 to 49 with acute COVID-19.

V gene TRBV7-2 combines with J gene TRBJ2-1, with 12 bases matching TRBD2. The junction had 7 bases not matched to a gene; V was cut back by 0 bases and J by 7 bases. The CDR3 covers 17 residues. The germline V gene encodes CDR1 SGHTA and CDR2 FQGNSA. This chain's CDR3 is CASSLAIASGGANEQFF. DNA of the CDR3: TGTGCCAGCAGCTTAGCGATTGCTAGCGGGGGGGCGAATGAGCAGTTCTTC. Full variable domain (rest looked up from reference TRBV7-2 and TRBJ2-1): GAGVSQSPSNKVTEKGKDVELRCDPISGHTALYWYRQSLGQGLEFLIYFQGNSAPDKSGLPSDRFSAERTGGSVSTLTIQRTQQEDSAVYLCASSLAIASGGANEQFFGPGTRLTVL.

This clone has more than one count but fewer than ten. The chain combines TRBV10-1 with TRBJ2-5, with 7 bases matching TRBD1. CDR3 length: 14 residues. Looked up from germline, CDR1 is WNHNN and CDR2 is SYGVQD (reference sequence). The V gene end was trimmed by 2 bases and the J gene end by 2 bases; junction bases not matched to a gene: 2. The CDR3 DNA reads as TGCGCCAGCAGTGAGGGGGACAGTCAAGAGACCCAGTACTTC. Amino acid sequence: CASSEGDSQETQYF.

The J gene is TRBJ2-1, the V gene TRBV9; the D gene is possibly TRBD2 (6 bases). The CDR3 has 13 amino acids. Germline-derived CDR1 and CDR2 are SGDLS and YYNGEE. The V gene lost 5 bases and the J gene lost 5 bases, with 11 bases spanning the gap. CDR3 protein: CASSSGTHNEQFF. The CDR3 coding sequence is TGTGCCAGCAGTTCTGGGACTCACAATGAGCAGTTCTTC.

The chain uses TRBV5-1 and TRBJ2-2; TRBD1 aligns across 9 bases. The CDR3 totals 14 residues. After removal of 4 bases from V and 7 bases from J, the junction contained 5 bases not matched to a gene. Germline V lookup: CDR1 SGHRS, CDR2 YFSETQ. In nucleotides, the CDR3 is TGCGCCAGCAGCGAGGGACAGGGAGGCGGGGAGCTGTTTTTT. It encodes CASSEGQGGGELFF. The whole variable domain, filled in from reference TRBV5-1 and TRBJ2-2, reads KAGVTQTPRYLIKTRGQQVTLSCSPISGHRSVSWYQQTPGQGLQFLFEYFSETQRNKGNFPGRFSGRQFSNSRSEMNVSTLELGDSALYLCASSEGQGGGELFFGEGSRLTVL.

The rearrangement links TRBV24-1 to TRBJ2-5, with TRBD1 matching over 10 bases. The V gene end was trimmed by 11 bases and the J gene end by 4 bases; junction bases not matched to a gene: 9. CDR3 length: 14 amino acids. CDR1 KGHDR and CDR2 SFDVKD come from the germline V gene. This CDR3 reads CAIARDRGGETQYF. DNA of the CDR3: TGTGCCATAGCCCGGGACAGGGGCGGAGAGACCCAGTACTTC.

This chain connects TRBV10-2 to TRBJ1-3; D possibly corresponds to TRBD1 (5 bases). In germline, CDR1 is WSHSY, CDR2 SAAADI. The CDR3 spans 15 residues. The V and J ends lost 0 bases and 6 bases respectively, with 12 bases between them. CDR3 coding DNA: TGCGCCAGCAGTGAGTCAGCAGGGCCAAAAAACACCATATATTTT. It encodes CASSESAGPKNTIYF.

This clone was observed a single time. V is TRBV15 and J is TRBJ2-7, with 10 nucleotides matching TRBD1. CDR3 size: 18 residues. V lost 2 bases, J lost 7 bases, and 17 bases stayed unmatched. The V gene's germline CDR1 is LNHNV and CDR2 YYDKDF (reference sequence). The chain's CDR3 is CATSRPGTGVFHSGEQYF. The DNA for the CDR3 is TGTGCCACCAGCAGACCTGGGACAGGGGTATTTCATTCGGGGGAGCAGTACTTC.

The V gene is TRBV30, the J gene TRBJ2-2; TRBD2 aligns across 7 bases. This CDR3 spans 13 amino acids. The V gene end was trimmed by 7 bases and the J gene end by 8 bases; junction bases not matched to a gene: 10. Germline CDR1 is GTSNPN and CDR2 is SVGIG (reference sequence). CDR3 sequence: CASLGRVGGELFF. The CDR3 DNA sequence: TGTGCCTCGCTAGGGAGGGTAGGAGGGGAGCTGTTTTTT. Drawing the rest from reference TRBV30 and TRBJ2-2, the complete variable domain is SQTIHQWPATLVQPVGSPLSLECTVEGTSNPNLYWYRQAAGRGLQLLFYSVGIGQISSEVPQNLSASRPQDRQFILSSKKLLLSDSGFYLCASLGRVGGELFFGEGSRLTVL.

The chain is built from TRBV19 and TRBJ2-2; tentative D call: TRBD1 (6 bases). Trimming took 6 bases from V and 8 from J, leaving 13 bases between them. Germline CDR1 is LNHDA and CDR2 is SQIVND (reference sequence). There are 13 residues in the CDR3. Here the CDR3 reads CASSLKTGGELFF. CDR3 nucleotide sequence: TGTGCCAGTAGCCTTAAGACAGGAGGGGAGCTGTTTTTT. Filled out from reference TRBV19 and TRBJ2-2, the complete variable domain reads DGGITQSPKYLFRKEGQNVTLSCEQNLNHDAMYWYRQDPGQGLRLIYYSQIVNDFQKGDIAEGYSVSREKKESFPLTVTSAQKNPTAFYLCASSLKTGGELFFGEGSRLTVL.